This record covers a single TCR beta chain. The antigen is unknown. The data were obtained in a study of CD4 T cells in relation to SARS-CoV-2 and coronaviruses. Germline CDR1 is SGHKS and CDR2 is YYEKEE (reference sequence). The CDR3 has 13 residues. Trimming shortened V by 3 bases and J by 0 bases, and 5 bases separated the two germline ends. The unexposed donors gave CD4+ T cells in about 2010-2019, prior to COVID-19. The cells were cultured for 10 days before CD4+ T cells were isolated. Clones were read by immunoSEQ multiplex PCR, and TCRdb kept only the in-frame ones, dropping some. The table has fewer than 25,000 clones, more than 65% seen once.

Specimen: CD4+ T cells from PBMCs, cultured in vitro. This sequence originates from a human donor in good health. V is TRBV5-5 and J is TRBJ2-3; D gene uncertain. The CDR3 region is CASSSLSTDTQYF. CDR3 bases: TGTGCCAGCAGCTCCCTTAGCACAGATACGCAGTATTTT.